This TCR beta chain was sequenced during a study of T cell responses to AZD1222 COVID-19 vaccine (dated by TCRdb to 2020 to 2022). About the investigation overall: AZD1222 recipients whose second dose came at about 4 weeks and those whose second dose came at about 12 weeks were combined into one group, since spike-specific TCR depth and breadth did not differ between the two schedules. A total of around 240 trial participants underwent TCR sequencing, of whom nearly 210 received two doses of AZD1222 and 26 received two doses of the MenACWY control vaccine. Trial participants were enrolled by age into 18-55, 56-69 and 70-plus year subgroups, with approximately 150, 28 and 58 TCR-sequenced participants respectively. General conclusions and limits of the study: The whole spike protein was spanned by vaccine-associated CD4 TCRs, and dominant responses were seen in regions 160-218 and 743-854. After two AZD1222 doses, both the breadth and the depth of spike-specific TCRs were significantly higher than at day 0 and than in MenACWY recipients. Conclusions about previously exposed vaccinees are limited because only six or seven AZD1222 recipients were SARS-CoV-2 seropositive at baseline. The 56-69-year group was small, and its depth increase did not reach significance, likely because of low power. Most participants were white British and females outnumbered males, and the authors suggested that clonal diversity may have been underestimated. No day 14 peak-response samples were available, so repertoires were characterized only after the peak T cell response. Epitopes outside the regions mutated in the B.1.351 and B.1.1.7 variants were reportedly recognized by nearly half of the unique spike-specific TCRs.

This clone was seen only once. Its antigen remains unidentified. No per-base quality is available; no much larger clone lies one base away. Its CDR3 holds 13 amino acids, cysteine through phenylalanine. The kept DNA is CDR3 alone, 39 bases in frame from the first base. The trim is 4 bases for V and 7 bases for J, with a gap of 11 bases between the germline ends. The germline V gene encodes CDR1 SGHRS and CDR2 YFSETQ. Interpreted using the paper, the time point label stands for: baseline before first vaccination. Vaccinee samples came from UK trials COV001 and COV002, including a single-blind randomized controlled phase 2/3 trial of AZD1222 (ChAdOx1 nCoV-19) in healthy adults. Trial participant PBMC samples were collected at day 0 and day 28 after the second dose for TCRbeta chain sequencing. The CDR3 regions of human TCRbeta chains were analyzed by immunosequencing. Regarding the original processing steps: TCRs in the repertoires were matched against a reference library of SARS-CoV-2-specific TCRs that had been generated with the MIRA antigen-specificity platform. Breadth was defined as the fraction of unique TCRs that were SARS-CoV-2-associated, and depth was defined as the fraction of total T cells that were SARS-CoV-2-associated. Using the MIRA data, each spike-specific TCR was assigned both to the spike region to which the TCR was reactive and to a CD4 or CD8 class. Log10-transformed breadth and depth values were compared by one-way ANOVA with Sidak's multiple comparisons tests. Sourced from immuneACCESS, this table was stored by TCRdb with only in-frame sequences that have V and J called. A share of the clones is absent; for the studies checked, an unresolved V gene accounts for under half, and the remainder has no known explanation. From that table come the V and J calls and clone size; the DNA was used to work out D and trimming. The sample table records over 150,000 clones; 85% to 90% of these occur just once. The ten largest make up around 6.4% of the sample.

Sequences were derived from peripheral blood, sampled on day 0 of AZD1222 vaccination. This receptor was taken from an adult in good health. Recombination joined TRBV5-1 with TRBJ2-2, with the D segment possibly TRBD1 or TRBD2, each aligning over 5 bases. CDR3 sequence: CASSPKGSGELFF. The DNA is TGCGCCAGCAGCCCCAAGGGGAGCGGGGAGCTGTTTTTT. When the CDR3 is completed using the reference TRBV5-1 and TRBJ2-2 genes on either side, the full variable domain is KAGVTQTPRYLIKTRGQQVTLSCSPISGHRSVSWYQQTPGQGLQFLFEYFSETQRNKGNFPGRFSGRQFSNSRSEMNVSTLELGDSALYLCASSPKGSGELFFGEGSRLTVL.